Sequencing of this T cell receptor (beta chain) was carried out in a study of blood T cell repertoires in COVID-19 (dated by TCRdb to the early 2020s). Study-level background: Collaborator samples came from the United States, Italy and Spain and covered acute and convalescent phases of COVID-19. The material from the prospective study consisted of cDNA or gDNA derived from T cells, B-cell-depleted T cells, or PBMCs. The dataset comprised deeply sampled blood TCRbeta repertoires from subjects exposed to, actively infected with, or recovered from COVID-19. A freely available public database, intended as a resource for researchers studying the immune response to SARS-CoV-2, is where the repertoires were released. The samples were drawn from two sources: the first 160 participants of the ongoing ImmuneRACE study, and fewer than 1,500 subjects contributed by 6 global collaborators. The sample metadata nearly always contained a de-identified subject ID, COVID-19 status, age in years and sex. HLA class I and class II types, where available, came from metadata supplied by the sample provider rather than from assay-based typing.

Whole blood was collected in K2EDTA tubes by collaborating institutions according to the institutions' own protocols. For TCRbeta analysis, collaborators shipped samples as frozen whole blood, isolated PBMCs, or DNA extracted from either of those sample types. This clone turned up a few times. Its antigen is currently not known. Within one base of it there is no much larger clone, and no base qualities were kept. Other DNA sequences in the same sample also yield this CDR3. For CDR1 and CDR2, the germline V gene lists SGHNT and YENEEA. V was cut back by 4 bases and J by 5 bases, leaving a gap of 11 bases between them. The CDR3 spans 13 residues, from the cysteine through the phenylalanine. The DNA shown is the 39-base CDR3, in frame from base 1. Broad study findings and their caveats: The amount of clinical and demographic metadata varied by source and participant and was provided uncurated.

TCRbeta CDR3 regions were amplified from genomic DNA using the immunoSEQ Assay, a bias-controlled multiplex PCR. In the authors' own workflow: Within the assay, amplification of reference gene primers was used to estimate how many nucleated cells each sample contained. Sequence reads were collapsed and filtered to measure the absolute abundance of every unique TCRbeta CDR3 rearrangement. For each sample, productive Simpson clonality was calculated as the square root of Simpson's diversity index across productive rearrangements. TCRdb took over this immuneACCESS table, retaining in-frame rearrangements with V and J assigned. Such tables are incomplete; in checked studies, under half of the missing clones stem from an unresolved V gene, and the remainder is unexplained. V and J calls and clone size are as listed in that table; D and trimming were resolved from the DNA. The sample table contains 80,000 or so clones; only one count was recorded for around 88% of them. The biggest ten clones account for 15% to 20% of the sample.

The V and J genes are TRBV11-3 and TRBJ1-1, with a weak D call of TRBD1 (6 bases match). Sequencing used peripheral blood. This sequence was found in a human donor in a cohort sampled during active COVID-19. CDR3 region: CASSSTGLTEAFF. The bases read TGTGCCAGCAGCTCCACAGGGCTGACTGAAGCTTTCTTT.